This record looks at one T cell receptor beta chain sequence and its context. These data come from a study of cytomegalovirus exposure and HLA in healthy donors. V was trimmed by 0 bases and J by 9 bases, leaving 13 bases between them. This CDR3 region has 14 residues. Germline loops: CDR1 SGHNT, CDR2 YYREEE (reference sequence). This PCR relied on a set of 60 Vbeta primers and 13 Jbeta primers. The table came from immunoSEQ multiplex PCR; TCRdb's copy has only in-frame clones and leaves some out. This table has more than 95,000 clones, around 82% appearing once. The rearrangement joins TRBV5-4 to TRBJ2-1; D might be TRBD2 (6 bases). Sequences were obtained from PBMCs. This TCR was sampled from a woman younger than 30 in good health and CMV-seropositive. CDR3 in amino acids: CASSLVTSISEQFF. CDR3 coding DNA: TGTGCCAGCAGCTTGGTCACTAGCATTTCTGAGCAGTTCTTC.